The clone carrying this TCR beta chain was recorded at least ten times. The CDR3 consists of 14 residues. V shed 3 bases and J shed 7 bases, with 13 bases lying between them. CDR1 is MNHEY and CDR2 is SMNVEV in the germline V gene (reference sequence). This entry belongs to a study of T cells in Graves' hyperthyroidism and ophthalmopathy. Amplified TCR beta CDR3 regions derived from RNA transcripts. The primer set for the first-round RT-PCR of the TCR CDR3 was HTBI. Using its own MiXCR run on the multiplex PCR reads, TCRdb lists one record per CDR3 protein. The sample lists fewer than 750,000 distinct CDR3 sequences; roughly 15% were seen once.

The sequenced material came from blood. The clonotype was recovered from a woman aged 40 to 50 with Graves' ophthalmopathy. This chain connects TRBV27 to TRBJ1-5; D not resolved. The CDR3 here is CASSFTGSGQPQHF. CDR3 DNA: TGTGCCAGCAGTTTCACGGGGTCCGGACAGCCCCAGCATTTT.